Following are 30 T cell receptor beta chains from one sample sequenced in a study of cytomegalovirus exposure and HLA in healthy donors. Both 60 Vbeta primers and 13 Jbeta primers went into the PCR. Libraries were prepared by immunoSEQ multiplex PCR; TCRdb keeps only in-frame clonotypes and omits some of them. The table includes under 150,000 clones, roughly 78% detected once. The sample taken for sequencing was PBMCs. The receptors were gathered from a middle-aged man in good health and CMV-seropositive.

This clone was seen many times. The genes are TRBV5-4 and TRBJ2-3; D is possibly TRBD1 (6 bases). This CDR3 has 14 amino acids. The V end lost 3 bases, the J end lost 2 bases, and 10 bases lay between the germline ends. Looked up from germline, CDR1 is SGHNT and CDR2 is YYREEE (reference sequence). The CDR3 DNA reads TGTGCCAGCAGCTCAGGACAGTCCACAGATACGCAGTATTTT. This gives the protein CASSSGQSTDTQYF.

The genes are TRBV18 and TRBJ2-6; maybe TRBD2 (6 bases). Trimming cost V 2 bases and J 0 bases, with 14 bases left between them. Germline CDR1 is KGHSH and CDR2 is LQKENI. The CDR3 runs 18 residues. The CDR3, as DNA: TGTGCCAGCTCACCAGATTCTTACGGGAGCTCTGGGGCCAACGTCCTGACTTTC. Translation: CASSPDSYGSSGANVLTF.

This clone has a single count. CDR3 DNA: TGCGCCAGCAGCACTCAGGGGACCGGGGAGCTGTTTTTT. It yields the protein CASSTQGTGELFF. The chain carries TRBV5-1 and TRBJ2-2, with a tentative D call TRBD1 (6 bases). V shed 4 bases and J shed 5 bases, with 9 bases lying between them. In germline, CDR1 is SGHRS, CDR2 YFSETQ. The CDR3 loop spans 13 amino acids.

This clone was observed once. The CDR3 loop reads CASSYSGGGPGNTIYF. CDR3 nucleotide sequence: TGTGCCAGCAGTTACTCGGGGGGGGGCCCAGGAAACACCATATATTTT. The V call is TRBV6-5, the J call TRBJ1-3, with TRBD1 as a possible D gene (6 bases). The V end was cut by 0 bases, the J end by 4 bases, with 13 bases between. Germline CDR1 reads MNHEY; CDR2 reads SVGAGI. The CDR3 loop spans 16 amino acids.

The CDR3 loop reads CASTSYRGPSNQPQHF. The CDR3 DNA is TGTGCCAGCACCTCATACAGGGGGCCAAGCAATCAGCCCCAGCATTTT. The V and J genes are TRBV28 and TRBJ1-5; 9 positions match TRBD1. With V trimmed by 7 bases and J by 1 base, 8 bases remained unmatched. CDR3 length: 16 amino acids. Germline CDR1 reads MDHEN; CDR2 reads SYDVKM.

The genes are TRBV29-1 and TRBJ2-2; TRBD1 matches at 8 bases. The CDR3 has 14 residues. V was pared by 8 bases and J by 2 bases, with 7 bases of the junction left unmatched. Germline V lookup: CDR1 SQVTM, CDR2 ANQGSEA. CDR3 amino acids: CSIDRGFNTGELFF. The CDR3 DNA reads as TGCAGCATAGACAGGGGCTTTAACACCGGGGAGCTGTTTTTT.

The genes are TRBV5-4 and TRBJ2-5; perhaps TRBD2 as D (5 bases). CDR3 length: 15 amino acids. The germline V gene encodes CDR1 SGHNT and CDR2 YYREEE (reference sequence). The V end was cut by 0 bases, the J end by 3 bases, with 12 bases between. The CDR3: CASSLVGSGKETQYF. DNA for the CDR3: TGTGCCAGCAGCTTGGTAGGAAGCGGAAAAGAGACCCAGTACTTC.

The chain recombines TRBV5-6 with TRBJ2-5, with unresolved D. Germline V gives CDR1 SGHDT, CDR2 YYEEEE. The length of the CDR3 is 12 residues. V shed 1 base and J shed 2 bases, with 3 bases lying between them. CDR3 bases: TGTGCCAGCAGCTTGTCGCAAGAGACCCAGTACTTC. It codes for CASSLSQETQYF.

This clone was detected once. The chain uses TRBV30 and TRBJ2-1, with D perhaps TRBD1 (5 bases). Looked up from germline, CDR1 is GTSNPN and CDR2 is SVGIG (reference sequence). The V end was cut by 0 bases, the J end by 8 bases, with 8 bases between. This CDR3 spans 12 amino acids. CDR3 amino acids: CAWSVLGDEQFF. In DNA, the CDR3 is TGTGCCTGGAGTGTGTTAGGGGATGAGCAGTTCTTC.

The CDR3 region has the DNA TGTGCCAGCAGTGTCGGTCGGGACAATGAGCAGTTCTTC. This encodes CASSVGRDNEQFF. V gene TRBV6-4 combines with J gene TRBJ2-1; D unresolved. The germline V gene has CDR1 MRHNA and CDR2 SNTAGT. The CDR3 runs 13 residues. V was pared by 4 bases and J by 5 bases, with 9 bases between.

The genes are TRBV4-2 and TRBJ2-7; TRBD2 agrees at 13 bases. The V gene end was trimmed by 4 bases and the J gene end by 2 bases; junction bases not matched to a gene: 8. The CDR3 contains 17 residues. Germline V gene sequence: CDR1 LGHNA, CDR2 YNFKEQ. For the CDR3, the DNA is TGTGCCAGCAGCCTCGGAGAGACTAGCGGGGGGCCCTACGAGCAGTACTTC. It translates to CASSLGETSGGPYEQYF.

The chain recombines TRBV28 with TRBJ2-2, with 11 bases identical to TRBD1. V lost 4 bases to trimming and J lost 4 bases; unmatched junction nucleotides: 5. This CDR3 has 16 residues. Germline V CDR1 and CDR2: MDHEN, SYDVKM. This CDR3 reads CASSWTGGASTGELFF. The CDR3 region has the DNA TGTGCCAGCAGTTGGACAGGGGGCGCGTCCACCGGGGAGCTGTTTTTT.

The gene calls are TRBV6-5 and TRBJ2-2, with 8 bases identical to TRBD2. The CDR3 runs to 15 residues. V was pared by 0 bases and J by 6 bases, with 3 bases of the junction left unmatched. Germline assignment: CDR1 MNHEY and CDR2 SVGAGI. DNA of the CDR3: TGTGCCAGCAGTTACTCAGCGGGGGAGGCCGGGGAGCTGTTTTTT. Protein: CASSYSAGEAGELFF.

This clone has just one count. The gene calls are TRBV7-3 and TRBJ1-1, with D possibly TRBD1 on 6 matching bases. The CDR3 has 16 amino acids. Trimming stripped 2 bases from V and 5 bases from J, with 18 bases between. Germline CDR1 and CDR2: SGHTA and FQGTGA. CDR3 in DNA: TGTGCCAGCAGCTTAGGTGAGGGGGGGGGATGGACTGAAGCTTTCTTT. Translating gives CASSLGEGGGWTEAFF.

The CDR3 DNA is TGTGCCAGCAGTGCGGGGCGGGACTCCTACAATGAGCAGTTCTTC. Residues: CASSAGRDSYNEQFF. This sequence joins TRBV6-4 and TRBJ2-1, with D possibly TRBD2 on 6 matching bases. V shed 4 bases and J shed 0 bases, with 10 bases lying between them. In germline, CDR1 is MRHNA, CDR2 SNTAGT. The CDR3 extends over 15 amino acids.

The rearrangement links TRBV28 to TRBJ2-7; 9 bases are shared with TRBD1. CDR3 length: 15 residues. J gave up 3 bases and V 5 bases, and 8 bases lay outside the gene matches. Germline V gene sequence: CDR1 MDHEN, CDR2 SYDVKM. This CDR3 reads CASSTTGGENYEQYF. The CDR3 DNA reads as TGTGCCAGCAGTACAACAGGGGGCGAAAACTACGAGCAGTACTTC.

This chain connects TRBV30 to TRBJ2-5; 11 bases agree with TRBD2. CDR3 length: 15 residues. The junction had 6 bases not matched to a gene; V was cut back by 4 bases and J by 2 bases. Germline CDR1 GTSNPN, CDR2 SVGIG (reference sequence). CDR3 protein: CAWNLAGGNQETQYF. CDR3 DNA: TGTGCCTGGAACTTAGCGGGAGGGAATCAAGAGACCCAGTACTTC.

V and J are TRBV10-3 and TRBJ2-7, with 7 bases matching TRBD2. With V trimmed by 6 bases and J by 3 bases, 5 bases remained unmatched. CDR3 length: 13 residues. The V gene's germline CDR1 is ENHRY and CDR2 SYGVKD. CDR3 loop: CAISRDYNYEQYF. The CDR3 DNA sequence: TGTGCCATCAGCCGGGACTACAACTACGAGCAGTACTTC.

The rearrangement uses TRBV27 and TRBJ2-3, with 12 nucleotides matching TRBD2. Germline CDR1 reads MNHEY; CDR2 reads SMNVEV (reference sequence). The junction had 7 bases not matched to a gene; V was cut back by 0 bases and J by 3 bases. The CDR3 contains 18 residues. CDR3 amino acids: CASSLSTSGSKGTDTQYF. CDR3 nucleotides: TGTGCCAGCAGTTTATCGACTAGCGGGAGTAAGGGGACAGATACGCAGTATTTT.

V and J are TRBV6-6 and TRBJ2-5; 7 bases match TRBD1. Germline loops: CDR1 MNHNY, CDR2 SVGAGI (reference sequence). Losses at the gene ends were 2 bases for V and 7 bases for J; bases not matched to a gene: 13. CDR3 length equals 16 residues. CDR3 sequence: CASSYVGTASAGTQYF. The CDR3 bases are TGTGCCAGCAGTTACGTCGGGACAGCCTCCGCTGGGACCCAGTACTTC.

V is TRBV7-9 and J is TRBJ2-1, with D perhaps matching TRBD1 (5 bases). The CDR3 consists of 13 residues. V lost 1 base, J lost 9 bases, and 10 bases lay in between. The germline V gene encodes CDR1 SEHNR and CDR2 FQNEAQ (reference sequence). CDR3 sequence: CASSLEGVSEQFF. The DNA of the CDR3 is TGTGCCAGCAGCTTAGAAGGGGTTAGTGAGCAGTTCTTC.

The chain couples TRBV6-5 to TRBJ1-2; D unresolved. Germline loops: CDR1 MNHEY, CDR2 SVGAGI. The CDR3 contains 13 residues. Trimming pared 7 bases from V and 10 bases from J, leaving 19 bases between. The CDR3 DNA follows: TGTGCCAGCAAGCCGGGATCAGTATCTGACTACACCTTC. Amino acids: CASKPGSVSDYTF.

V usage is TRBV6-6 and J usage is TRBJ1-2; TRBD1 might be the D (5 bases). The germline V gene encodes CDR1 MNHNY and CDR2 SVGAGI (reference sequence). Trimming took off 5 bases at V and 0 bases at J, with 10 bases between the two ends. The CDR3 has 14 amino acids. CDR3 loop: CASSGAAANYGYTF. The CDR3 region has the DNA TGTGCCAGCAGTGGGGCTGCTGCTAACTATGGCTACACCTTC.

The chain carries TRBV12-5 and TRBJ2-2, with TRBD2 as a possible D gene (5 bases). Germline V gene sequence: CDR1 LGHNT, CDR2 FRNRAP. V lost 0 bases, J lost 3 bases, and 11 bases lay in between. The CDR3 is 16 amino acids. The CDR3 nucleotides read TGTGCTAGTGGTTTGGTACGGGGTAAGGACACCGGGGAGCTGTTTTTT. Its protein product is CASGLVRGKDTGELFF.

This sequence joins TRBV9 and TRBJ1-2, with a weak D call TRBD1 (6 bases). CDR1 and CDR2 (germline): SGDLS, YYNGEE. Trimming left V 1 base short and J 5 bases short, with 30 bases between. This CDR3 is built from 20 residues. CDR3 in DNA: TGTGCCAGCAGCGTAAACAGGGATAGAGGGTATGGAGAAGTTGTATATGGCTACACCTTC. This codes for CASSVNRDRGYGEVVYGYTF.

DNA for the CDR3: TGTGCCAGCAGCCCTCGATCGGAGACGGCAGATGGCTACACCTTC. As protein: CASSPRSETADGYTF. V gene TRBV7-2 combines with J gene TRBJ1-2; no reliable D call. Germline V CDR1 and CDR2: SGHTA, FQGNSA. This CDR3 comprises 15 residues. Deletions cut 5 bases from V and 6 bases from J, with 19 bases between.

The CDR3 loop is CASGDMNTEAFF. The DNA of the CDR3 is TGTGCCAGTGGGGACATGAACACTGAAGCTTTCTTT. The genes are TRBV19 and TRBJ1-1; D is possibly TRBD1 (6 bases). The CDR3 runs to 12 residues. V shed 8 bases and J shed 0 bases, with 7 bases lying between them. In germline, CDR1 is LNHDA, CDR2 SQIVND (reference sequence).

This clone has a single count. The V call is TRBV6-1, the J call TRBJ2-5; TRBD2 might be the D (6 bases). Germline V gives CDR1 MNHNS, CDR2 SASEGT. V was cut by 6 bases and J by 5 bases, with 13 bases left in between. There are 13 residues in the CDR3. DNA for the CDR3: TGTGCCAGCAGCCGACTAGTCCGGGAGACCCAGTACTTC. It encodes CASSRLVRETQYF.

This clone was observed a single time. The chain joins TRBV14 to TRBJ1-1, with 10 bases identical to TRBD1. V shed 5 bases, J shed 0 bases, and the junction held 15 bases outside the gene matches. CDR1 and CDR2 (germline): SGHDN, FVKESK. This CDR3 has 19 amino acids. CDR3 region: CASSGDRGPFFYMNTEAFF. The CDR3 nucleotides are TGTGCCAGCAGCGGGGACAGGGGCCCCTTCTTTTACATGAACACTGAAGCTTTCTTT.

This chain links TRBV11-1 with TRBJ1-2; 12 bases match TRBD1. This CDR3 is built from 14 residues. Germline V gene lookup returns CDR1 SGHAT and CDR2 FQDESV (reference sequence). The ends lost 5 bases at V and 8 bases at J; junction bases unmatched: 6. CDR3 amino acids: CASSPGTGGRGYTF. The CDR3 nucleotides are TGTGCCAGCAGCCCCGGGACAGGGGGCCGGGGCTACACCTTC.